Presented here are 25 T cell receptor beta chains from one specimen sequenced in a study of T cells in Graves' hyperthyroidism and ophthalmopathy. The source material, RNA transcripts, was used to amplify TCR beta CDR3 regions. HTBI primers were the set used in a first-round RT-PCR of the TCR CDR3. TCRdb re-derived calls from the multiplex PCR reads in MiXCR, one entry per CDR3 protein. The repertoire holds 380,000 or so distinct CDR3 sequences, with under 20% as singletons. The sequencing input was blood. These receptors originate from a woman between 18 and 29 years old with Graves' hyperthyroidism.

The table lists this clonotype with many counts. V gene TRBV5-1 combines with J gene TRBJ1-2; TRBD1 matches at 11 bases. V shed 1 base and J 3 bases; nucleotides not matched to a gene: 2. Germline CDR1 reads SGHRS; CDR2 reads YFSETQ. There are 15 residues in the CDR3. CDR3 DNA: TGCGCCAGCAGCTTGATGGGACAGGGGGACTATGGCTACACCTTC. It yields the protein CASSLMGQGDYGYTF.

This clonotype appeared many times. The chain couples TRBV6-1 to TRBJ1-2; D is unclear. CDR3 length: 15 amino acids. The germline gives CDR1 MNHNS, CDR2 SASEGT. Trimming removed 1 base from V and 2 bases from J, with 11 bases in between. CDR3 amino acids: CASSEENNPNYGYTF. The CDR3 DNA follows: TGTGCCAGCAGTGAAGAAAACAACCCAAACTATGGCTACACCTTC.

In this sample, this clonotype turned up a few times. The genes are TRBV6-1 and TRBJ1-6; the D is unclear. CDR1 and CDR2 (germline): MNHNS, SASEGT. The CDR3 is made up of 13 amino acids. V lost 9 bases to trimming and J lost 4 bases, with 10 bases between them. The CDR3: CASRTAYNSPLHF. CDR3 in DNA: TGTGCCAGTAGGACGGCTTATAATTCACCCCTCCACTTT.

This clonotype was recorded many times. This chain connects TRBV6-1 to TRBJ2-6; the D call may be TRBD1 or TRBD2 (5 bases each). Per germline, CDR1 MNHNS and CDR2 SASEGT. V dropped 5 bases and J dropped 0 bases, with 11 bases sitting between them. This CDR3 spans 16 amino acids. CDR3 in DNA: TGTGCCAGCAGTCTCCAGGGAGCCTCTGGGGCCAACGTCCTGACTTTC. Translation: CASSLQGASGANVLTF.

This clonotype was detected many times. This chain links TRBV7-8 with TRBJ2-7; tentative D call: TRBD2 (5 bases). CDR1 and CDR2 (germline): SGHVS, FQNEAQ. V dropped 5 bases and J dropped 2 bases, with 13 bases sitting between them. CDR3 length equals 14 residues. This chain's CDR3 is CASSPLGKTYEQYF. In DNA, the CDR3 is TGTGCCAGCAGCCCCCTCGGGAAGACCTACGAGCAGTACTTC.

CDR3 coding DNA: TGTGCCAGCAGAGTACCCGGGACAGGGATTACTGAAGCTTTCTTT. Amino acid sequence: CASRVPGTGITEAFF. V usage is TRBV12-3 or TRBV12-4 and J usage is TRBJ1-1; 9 bases map to TRBD1. The CDR3 totals 15 residues. Trimming took 6 bases from V and 5 from J; bases not matched to a gene: 10.

This chain connects TRBV19 to TRBJ1-5; no definite D call. Deletions cut 2 bases from V and 7 bases from J, with 9 bases between. This CDR3 region has 13 residues. Looked up from germline, CDR1 is LNHDA and CDR2 is SQIVND (reference sequence). The DNA for the CDR3 is TGTGCCAGTAGTATATCCCCCGCCCAGCCCCAGCATTTT. Translation: CASSISPAQPQHF. The variable domain in full, with the rest retrieved from reference TRBV19 and TRBJ1-5, is DGGITQSPKYLFRKEGQNVTLSCEQNLNHDAMYWYRQDPGQGLRLIYYSQIVNDFQKGDIAEGYSVSREKKESFPLTVTSAQKNPTAFYLCASSISPAQPQHFGDGTRLSIL.

This clonotype was picked up many times. A read error is possible here, since a much larger clone lies one base away. The genes are TRBV7-9 and TRBJ1-2, with 10 positions matching TRBD1. The length of the CDR3 is 14 residues. Germline-derived CDR1 and CDR2 are SEHNR and FQNEAQ (reference sequence). J gave up 4 bases and V 5 bases, and 4 bases lay outside the gene matches. The CDR3 is CASSGTGAGYGYTF. For the CDR3, the DNA is TGTGCCAGCAGCGGGACAGGGGCTGGCTATGGCTACACCTTC.

This clonotype occurred many times. This chain joins TRBV29-1 and TRBJ1-5; the D gene is possibly TRBD1 (5 bases). The V end was cut by 6 bases, the J end by 2 bases, with 17 bases between. The CDR3 sequence is 15 residues long. Germline lookup yields CDR1 SQVTM and CDR2 ANQGSEA. This chain's CDR3 is CSVTQGSGGNQPQHF. The CDR3 nucleotides are TGCAGCGTCACTCAGGGATCTGGGGGCAATCAGCCCCAGCATTTT.

This clonotype was observed at least ten times. The V and J genes are TRBV11-1 and TRBJ2-5, with 7 bases identical to TRBD2. The germline gives CDR1 SGHAT, CDR2 FQDESV (reference sequence). This CDR3 region has 14 residues. V lost 3 bases and J lost 2; bases outside the gene matches: 3. CDR3 nucleotides: TGTGCCAGCAGCTTCGAACTAGCGCAAGAGACCCAGTACTTC. Its protein product is CASSFELAQETQYF. Combining the CDR3 with reference TRBV11-1 and TRBJ2-5 gives the whole variable domain EAEVAQSPRYKITEKSQAVAFWCDPISGHATLYWYRQILGQGPELLVQFQDESVVDDSQLPKDRFSAERLKGVDSTLKIQPAELGDSAMYLCASSFELAQETQYFGPGTRLLVL.

This chain joins TRBV28 and TRBJ2-7, with D tentatively TRBD1 (6 bases). Germline values: CDR1 MDHEN, CDR2 SYDVKM. V was trimmed by 2 bases and J by 5 bases, leaving 13 bases between them. This CDR3 comprises 14 residues. The chain's CDR3 is CASSLGGAFDEQYF. DNA for the CDR3: TGTGCCAGCAGTTTAGGGGGCGCGTTCGACGAGCAGTACTTC.

This clonotype was detected many times. This chain joins TRBV12-3 or TRBV12-4 and TRBJ2-2, with D possibly matching TRBD2 (6 bases). Trimming took 5 bases from V and 1 from J, leaving 17 bases between them. The CDR3 has 17 amino acids. The CDR3 DNA follows: TGTGCCAGCAGTGGCTACACCGGGGGAAGGAACACCGGGGAGCTGTTTTTT. Amino acid sequence: CASSGYTGGRNTGELFF.

This clonotype was detected many times. The V gene is TRBV12-5, the J gene TRBJ2-5; D possibly uses TRBD1 or TRBD2 (5 bases each). CDR3 size: 13 residues. V lost 7 bases and J lost 2, with 11 bases in between. Germline V CDR1 and CDR2: LGHNT, FRNRAP. The CDR3 loop reads CASAQGVQETQYF. CDR3 nucleotides: TGTGCTAGTGCCCAGGGAGTGCAAGAGACCCAGTACTTC.

The genes are TRBV7-8 and TRBJ2-7; the match to TRBD2 covers 8 bases. Trimming cost V 3 bases and J 2 bases; bases outside gene matches: 6. Germline CDR1 SGHVS, CDR2 FQNEAQ. CDR3 length: 15 amino acids. CDR3 sequence (DNA): TGTGCCAGCAGCTTGGTCGGGGGGGCCACCTACGAGCAGTACTTC. Protein sequence: CASSLVGGATYEQYF.

Regarding this clonotype: Given a much more abundant clone one base away, this may be a read error. CDR3 in amino acids: CASSIGLQNTGELLF. CDR3 DNA: TGTGCCAGCAGCATCGGCCTGCAGAACACCGGGGAGCTGTTGTTT. This chain uses TRBV11-2 with TRBJ2-2; perhaps TRBD2 as D (5 bases). There are 15 residues in the CDR3. The germline V gene has CDR1 SGHAT and CDR2 FQNNGV.

Ten or more counts support this clonotype. The CDR3 here is CASSEAGGRPADSPLHF. For the CDR3, the DNA is TGTGCCAGCAGTGAAGCGGGGGGTCGTCCGGCAGATTCACCCCTCCACTTT. The chain uses TRBV6-1 and TRBJ1-6; the D gene is possibly TRBD1 (5 bases). Germline CDR1 MNHNS, CDR2 SASEGT. Trimming shortened V by 0 bases and J by 8 bases, and 17 bases separated the two germline ends. This CDR3 is 17 amino acids long.

This clonotype was counted many times. This chain joins TRBV28 and TRBJ1-1; D not certain. The germline gives CDR1 MDHEN, CDR2 SYDVKM. Deletions cut 5 bases from V and 1 base from J, with 17 bases between. This CDR3 is 16 amino acids long. CDR3 amino acids: CASSRFFRLWNTEAFF. The CDR3 coding sequence is TGTGCCAGCAGTCGGTTTTTCCGATTGTGGAACACTGAAGCTTTCTTT.

This clonotype was counted at least ten times. The V call is TRBV10-3, the J call TRBJ1-2, with 10 bases lining up with TRBD1. Germline V gene lookup returns CDR1 ENHRY and CDR2 SYGVKD. J lost 4 bases, V lost 4 bases, and 3 bases had no gene match. The CDR3 has 14 residues. The CDR3 bases are TGTGCCATCAGTGGGGACAGGGGTACCTATGGCTACACCTTC. Encoded protein: CAISGDRGTYGYTF.

This clonotype was seen ten or more times. This chain uses TRBV27 with TRBJ1-5; D is possibly TRBD1 (6 bases). Germline CDR1 and CDR2: MNHEY and SMNVEV (reference sequence). V lost 9 bases and J 5 bases, leaving 11 bases between the germline ends. This CDR3 is built from 12 residues. CDR3 nucleotides: TGTGCCAGAACAGGGACGGATCAGCCCCAGCATTTT. Amino acids: CARTGTDQPQHF.

This clonotype was seen only a few times. The V call is TRBV7-8, the J call TRBJ1-1, with D uncertain. Germline assignment: CDR1 SGHVS and CDR2 FQNEAQ. The CDR3 loop spans 12 amino acids. Between the trimmed V and J ends, which lost 5 bases and 4 bases, there was a span of 8 bases. The CDR3 region is CASSKVGTEAFF. CDR3 sequence (DNA): TGTGCCAGCAGCAAGGTGGGCACTGAAGCTTTCTTT.

This clonotype was seen repeatedly, ten times or more. This rearrangement joins TRBV29-1 to TRBJ2-7, with D possibly called TRBD1 or TRBD2 (5 bases each). The germline V gene encodes CDR1 SQVTM and CDR2 ANQGSEA. Trimming took off 4 bases at V and 3 bases at J, with 16 bases between the two ends. This CDR3 contains 14 residues. The CDR3 sequence is CSVAPGDVSYEQYF. In DNA form, the CDR3 reads TGCAGCGTTGCCCCTGGGGACGTCAGCTACGAGCAGTACTTC.

This clonotype was observed at least ten times. The chain joins TRBV7-8 to TRBJ2-7, with D possibly called TRBD1 or TRBD2 (5 bases each). The germline V gene has CDR1 SGHVS and CDR2 FQNEAQ. V was trimmed by 6 bases and J by 2 bases, leaving 17 bases between them. The CDR3 spans 15 residues. For the CDR3, the DNA is TGTGCCAGCAGAGCGTGGGTCCGAGGGGCCTACGAGCAGTACTTC. Translated: CASRAWVRGAYEQYF.

In regard to this clonotype: One base away lies a much larger clone, so this may be a sequencing read error. The chain uses TRBV28 and TRBJ1-1; unclear D gene. Germline values: CDR1 MDHEN, CDR2 SYDVKM. This CDR3 spans 12 amino acids. CDR3 in DNA: TGTGCCAGCAGTGAACAGAACACTGAAGCTTGCTTT. Its translation is CASSEQNTEACF. The whole variable domain, filled in from reference TRBV28 and TRBJ1-1, reads DVKVTQSSRYLVKRTGEKVFLECVQDMDHENMFWYRQDPGLGLRLIYFSYDVKMKEKGDIPEGYSVSREKKERFSLILESASTNQTSMYLCASSEQNTEACFGQGTRLTVV.

This clonotype appeared many times. This chain links TRBV5-1 with TRBJ2-5, with D possibly being TRBD1 (6 bases). The CDR3 runs to 15 residues. V was cut by 4 bases and J by 0 bases, with 13 bases left in between. Germline assignment: CDR1 SGHRS and CDR2 YFSETQ. Here the CDR3 DNA reads TGCGCCAGCAGCGGGGGCCCCCGAGACCAAGAGACCCAGTACTTC. This sequence encodes CASSGGPRDQETQYF. Filled out from reference TRBV5-1 and TRBJ2-5, the complete variable domain reads KAGVTQTPRYLIKTRGQQVTLSCSPISGHRSVSWYQQTPGQGLQFLFEYFSETQRNKGNFPGRFSGRQFSNSRSEMNVSTLELGDSALYLCASSGGPRDQETQYFGPGTRLLVL.

This chain links TRBV6-1 with TRBJ1-2; D is perhaps TRBD1 (5 bases). The CDR3 spans 13 residues. The V gene lost 4 bases and the J gene lost 4 bases, with 10 bases spanning the gap. Per germline, CDR1 MNHNS and CDR2 SASEGT. In DNA form, the CDR3 reads TGTGCCAGCAGTGTTGAGGGGACCTATGGCTACACCTTC. Translation gives CASSVEGTYGYTF.